This entry is about one T cell receptor (beta chain). In germline, CDR1 is SQVTM, CDR2 ANQGSEA. The germline V and J ends were trimmed by 4 bases and 4 bases, with 13 bases remaining between them. CDR3 length: 13 residues. These data come from a study of blood T cell repertoires in COVID-19. Study in general: Samples taken during acute and convalescent COVID-19 were collected in the United States, Italy and Spain. Sample material is recorded as cDNA or gDNA derived from T cells, B-cell-depleted T cells, or PBMCs.

Here immunoSEQ multiplex PCR was the method, and the copy in TCRdb shows in-frame clones only, minus some. The sample gives 400,000 or so clones, about 87% of which show up once; roughly 0.76% is in the top ten. This sequence was found in a man aged 18 to 30 with COVID-19, enrolled during active disease. The chain combines TRBV29-1 with TRBJ2-5; D is undetermined. Sequences were obtained from peripheral blood. The chain's CDR3 is CSVVWLVGETQYF. CDR3 in DNA: TGCAGCGTTGTATGGCTAGTTGGAGAGACCCAGTACTTC.